This passage covers 27 T cell receptor beta chains from one sample sequenced in a study of blood T cells in healthy people across ages. Then a second PCR, running roughly 6 to 11 cycles, was carried out with a sample-barcoded 5' primer and a J-beta primer mix. TCRdb independently ran MiXCR on the 5' RACE reads; one entry per CDR3 protein. The sample contains 650,000 to 1,000,000 distinct CDR3 sequences, roughly 34% of which appear only once. Sequenced: blood. These receptor sequences come from a man younger than 35 in good health.

V usage is TRBV12-3 or TRBV12-4 and J usage is TRBJ2-3; D is perhaps TRBD1 or TRBD2 (6 bases each). This CDR3 contains 15 residues. Trimming took 7 bases from V and 4 from J, leaving 18 bases between them. The CDR3, as DNA: TGTGCCAGCACCAGGGGTCCGGGGAGGTCAGATACGCAGTATTTT. The encoded protein is CASTRGPGRSDTQYF.

About this clonotype: A much larger clone sits a single nucleotide away, making a read error possible. The V and J genes are TRBV5-1 and TRBJ2-5, with D unclear. In germline, CDR1 is SGHRS, CDR2 YFSETQ. There are 12 residues in the CDR3. Trimming took 5 bases from V and 3 from J, leaving 8 bases between them. Here the CDR3 DNA reads TGCGCCAGCAGATTCATGGAAGAGACCCAGTACTTC. It specifies CASRFMEETQYF.

This clonotype was recorded a few times. The gene calls are TRBV4-1 and TRBJ1-5, with 9 bases identical to TRBD1. This CDR3 spans 16 amino acids. Germline V lookup: CDR1 MGHRA, CDR2 YSYEKL. Unmatched junction bases numbered 12, after V lost 5 bases and J lost 7 bases. This CDR3 is CASSSLGQGSRQPQHF. The CDR3, as DNA: TGCGCCAGCAGCTCACTGGGACAGGGATCGAGACAGCCCCAGCATTTT.

This clonotype has ten or more counts. This chain joins TRBV20-1 and TRBJ1-2, with 9 bases that match TRBD1. V gave up 6 bases and J gave up 8 bases; unmatched junction bases: 10. The CDR3 sequence is 13 residues long. In germline, CDR1 is DFQATT, CDR2 SNEGSKA (reference sequence). CDR3 region: CSAVTGGGGGYTF. DNA for the CDR3: TGCAGTGCGGTGACAGGGGGAGGAGGAGGCTACACCTTC.

This clonotype has just a few counts. CDR3 protein: CASLTGYGNQPQHF. The CDR3 DNA follows: TGTGCCAGCTTAACAGGGTATGGCAATCAGCCCCAGCATTTT. V gene TRBV6-1 combines with J gene TRBJ1-5; D may be TRBD1 (6 bases). The germline V gene encodes CDR1 MNHNS and CDR2 SASEGT. The CDR3 has 14 residues. The V gene lost 8 bases and the J gene lost 2 bases, with 13 bases spanning the gap.

The gene calls are TRBV14 and TRBJ2-7; D might be TRBD1 (5 bases). V lost 0 bases and J 2 bases, leaving 8 bases between the germline ends. Looked up from germline, CDR1 is SGHDN and CDR2 is FVKESK. This CDR3 has 14 residues. Here the CDR3 DNA reads TGTGCCAGCAGCCAAGAGAACAGGACCTACGAGCAGTACTTC. Protein product: CASSQENRTYEQYF.

V and J are TRBV7-9 and TRBJ1-2; no clear D gene. The CDR3 spans 14 residues. Germline V CDR1 and CDR2: SEHNR, FQNEAQ (reference sequence). V was cut by 3 bases and J by 0 bases, with 8 bases left in between. This CDR3 is CASSFDQANYGYTF. CDR3 bases: TGTGCCAGCAGCTTCGACCAGGCTAACTATGGCTACACCTTC.

This chain joins TRBV20-1 and TRBJ2-2; no reliable D call. V lost 6 bases to trimming and J lost 1 base, with 9 bases between them. CDR1 and CDR2 (germline): DFQATT, SNEGSKA (reference sequence). The CDR3 is 13 amino acids. CDR3: CSADTGNTGELFF. DNA of the CDR3: TGCAGTGCCGATACGGGGAACACCGGGGAGCTGTTTTTT.

This clonotype was detected once. A read error may be the cause here, since a much bigger clone is one base away. This sequence joins TRBV4-2 and TRBJ2-7, with D uncertain. The CDR3 sequence is 12 residues long. Germline-derived CDR1 and CDR2 are LGHNA and YNFKEQ. Trimming shortened V by 0 bases and J by 10 bases, and 10 bases separated the two germline ends. The CDR3 coding sequence is TGTGCCAGCAGCCAAGATAGGAAGGCCCAGTACTTC. Residues: CASSQDRKAQYF.

The chain couples TRBV20-1 to TRBJ1-2; tentatively, D is TRBD1 (5 bases). The CDR3 sequence is 14 residues long. The germline V gene encodes CDR1 DFQATT and CDR2 SNEGSKA (reference sequence). Here the CDR3 reads CSSGREGTNYGYTF. The CDR3 DNA sequence: TGCAGCTCCGGGAGGGAGGGGACTAACTATGGCTACACCTTC.

In its sample, this clonotype was seen a few times. J is TRBJ2-3 and V is TRBV4-2; the match to TRBD2 covers 14 bases. Unmatched junction bases numbered 6, after V lost 0 bases and J lost 1 base. Looked up from germline, CDR1 is LGHNA and CDR2 is YNFKEQ. This CDR3 is 19 amino acids long. The CDR3 reads CASSQDPWTSGGRTDTQYF. DNA for the CDR3: TGTGCCAGCAGCCAAGATCCCTGGACTAGCGGGGGGCGCACAGATACGCAGTATTTT.

Ten or more counts support this clonotype. The gene calls are TRBV27 and TRBJ2-1, with a weak D call TRBD1 (5 bases). The CDR3 is 15 amino acids. Germline V gene lookup returns CDR1 MNHEY and CDR2 SMNVEV (reference sequence). Trimming stripped 3 bases from V and 4 bases from J, with 13 bases between. This CDR3 reads CASSFEGAKYNEQFF. The CDR3 DNA follows: TGTGCCAGCAGTTTTGAAGGGGCCAAATACAATGAGCAGTTCTTC.

The V gene is TRBV4-1, the J gene TRBJ2-7; D not certain. The end of the DNA is better explained by TRBJ2-5, so the J call may be wrong. The CDR3 is 13 residues long. Looked up from germline, CDR1 is MGHRA and CDR2 is YSYEKL. CDR3 DNA: TGCGCCAGCAGCCAGATGGGATGGGAGACCCAGTACTTC. This translates into CASSQMGWETQYF.

This clonotype appeared a few times. The rearrangement joins TRBV5-5 to TRBJ2-5; 8 bases align to TRBD1. After removal of 0 bases from V and 5 bases from J, the junction contained 6 bases not matched to a gene. CDR3 length: 15 amino acids. Germline assignment: CDR1 SGHKS and CDR2 YYEKEE (reference sequence). This CDR3 reads CASSLGDRNWETQYF. The CDR3 DNA is TGTGCCAGCAGCTTGGGGGACAGGAACTGGGAGACCCAGTACTTC.

V gene TRBV20-1 combines with J gene TRBJ2-3; no clear D. Trimming shortened V by 7 bases and J by 2 bases, and 10 bases separated the two germline ends. From germline, CDR1 is DFQATT and CDR2 SNEGSKA (reference sequence). The CDR3 runs to 12 residues. Here the CDR3 reads CSVAAATDTQYF. CDR3 sequence (DNA): TGCAGTGTGGCTGCCGCCACAGATACGCAGTATTTT.

The chain couples TRBV20-1 to TRBJ1-5; D may be TRBD1 (5 bases). Germline V lookup: CDR1 DFQATT, CDR2 SNEGSKA (reference sequence). V shed 4 bases and J shed 3 bases, with 13 bases lying between them. The length of the CDR3 is 14 residues. CDR3 loop: CSATPGTDNQPQHF. For the CDR3, the DNA is TGCAGTGCTACCCCGGGGACGGACAATCAGCCCCAGCATTTT.

The chain joins TRBV30 to TRBJ2-1; D call uncertain. The end of the DNA aligns better with TRBJ2-7, so the J call may be wrong. CDR3 length: 13 residues. The V gene's germline CDR1 is GTSNPN and CDR2 SVGIG (reference sequence). CDR3 DNA sequence: TGTGCCTGGAACGGGTACTCGTACAATGAGCAGTACTTC. It codes for CAWNGYSYNEQYF.

This chain uses TRBV7-2 with TRBJ2-1, with D possibly TRBD2 on 6 matching bases. CDR1 and CDR2 (germline): SGHTA, FQGNSA. The CDR3 totals 16 residues. V was pared by 5 bases and J by 3 bases, with 17 bases between. CDR3: CASSPQGGTVYNEQFF. In nucleotides, the CDR3 is TGTGCCAGCAGCCCTCAAGGCGGGACGGTCTACAATGAGCAGTTCTTC.

J is TRBJ1-1 and V is TRBV7-9; perhaps TRBD1 as D (5 bases). Trimming took 5 bases from V and 1 from J, leaving 14 bases between them. CDR1 SEHNR and CDR2 FQNEAQ come from the germline V gene (reference sequence). The CDR3 totals 15 residues. In DNA form, the CDR3 reads TGTGCCAGCAGCACTCGGGGCACAGCGAACACTGAAGCTTTCTTT. Protein sequence: CASSTRGTANTEAFF.

V and J are TRBV20-1 and TRBJ2-2, with D possibly TRBD2 on 5 matching bases. Between the trimmed V and J ends, which lost 3 bases and 0 bases, there was a span of 11 bases. Per the germline V gene, CDR1 is DFQATT and CDR2 is SNEGSKA (reference sequence). The CDR3 length is 15 residues. In nucleotides, the CDR3 is TGCAGTGCTAGCGGGAATCCGGCGAACACCGGGGAGCTGTTTTTT. Amino acid sequence: CSASGNPANTGELFF.

This clonotype was recorded at least ten times. V usage is TRBV12-3 or TRBV12-4 and J usage is TRBJ1-5, with TRBD1 identical over 7 bases. Unmatched junction bases numbered 7, after V lost 11 bases and J lost 6 bases. The CDR3 length is 12 residues. The DNA of the CDR3 is TGTGCCGCAGGGGGGGGAAGTCAGCCCCAGCATTTT. It translates to CAAGGGSQPQHF.

This clonotype was detected ten times or more. The genes are TRBV18 and TRBJ1-5, with a tentative D call TRBD1 (5 bases). Germline values: CDR1 KGHSH, CDR2 LQKENI. The CDR3 extends over 15 amino acids. V gave up 5 bases and J gave up 5 bases, with 16 bases separating them. CDR3 loop: CASSTTGTRDQPQHF. CDR3 in DNA: TGTGCCAGCTCAACCACCGGGACCCGCGATCAGCCCCAGCATTTT.

This clonotype was observed a handful of times. The V and J genes are TRBV20-1 and TRBJ1-1; TRBD1 aligns across 8 bases. J was trimmed by 4 bases and V by 6 bases; bases with no gene match: 10. The CDR3 contains 14 residues. In germline, CDR1 is DFQATT, CDR2 SNEGSKA (reference sequence). DNA for the CDR3: TGCAGTGCGCCTAGACAGGGGCTGAGCACTGAAGCTTTCTTT. This sequence encodes CSAPRQGLSTEAFF.

The J gene is TRBJ1-2, the V gene TRBV25-1; 9 nucleotides match TRBD1. This CDR3 is built from 16 residues. Germline trimming cut 3 bases from V and 4 bases from J; bases unmatched to any gene: 9. CDR1 and CDR2 from the germline V gene are MGHDK and SYGVNS. CDR3 residues: CASSDFGGQGVYGYTF. DNA of the CDR3: TGTGCCAGCAGTGACTTTGGGGGACAGGGTGTCTATGGCTACACCTTC.

In DNA form, the CDR3 reads TGTGCCAGCAGCCAAGATTGGGGATCGGAGACCCAGTACTTC. This codes for CASSQDWGSETQYF. The chain has TRBV3-1 and TRBJ2-5; no definite D call. V lost 0 bases and J lost 5, with 10 bases in between. Per germline, CDR1 LGHDT and CDR2 YNNKEL (reference sequence). The CDR3 totals 14 residues.

This clonotype was counted between two and nine times. The genes are TRBV6-2 or TRBV6-3 and TRBJ2-7; 9 positions agree with TRBD1. Germline assignment: CDR1 MNHEY and CDR2 SVGEGT. The length of the CDR3 is 16 residues. Losses at the gene ends were 2 bases for V and 1 base for J; bases not matched to a gene: 6. CDR3 residues: CASSYVSGQGSYEQYF. CDR3 in DNA: TGTGCCAGCAGTTACGTTAGCGGACAGGGGTCCTACGAGCAGTACTTC.

Regarding this clonotype: Germline and junction disagree at one end, which may indicate a read error. V gene TRBV7-2 combines with J gene TRBJ2-3; D call uncertain. The CDR3 consists of 14 residues. CDR1 and CDR2 (germline): SGHTA, FQGNSA. Here the CDR3 reads CAGSLRSSEDTQYF. Written as DNA, the CDR3 is TGTGCCGGCAGCTTACGGTCCAGTGAGGATACGCAGTATTTT.